Each of the 28 T cell receptor beta chains below was sequenced from the same sample in a study of cytomegalovirus exposure and HLA in healthy donors. This PCR relied on a set of 60 Vbeta primers and 13 Jbeta primers. Some clones are missing from TCRdb's copy, which holds only in-frame ones; the method was immunoSEQ multiplex PCR. The sample has 85,000 to 100,000 clones, roughly 71% seen once. Sequencing input: PBMCs. The source of these receptors is a woman aged 40 to 55 in good health and CMV-seronegative.

This clone came up a few times. The rearrangement links TRBV25-1 to TRBJ2-7; 11 bases agree with TRBD1. J was trimmed by 7 bases and V by 5 bases; bases with no gene match: 10. There are 15 residues in the CDR3. Germline V gives CDR1 MGHDK, CDR2 SYGVNS. CDR3 amino acids: CASSPRTGGFEEQYF. The CDR3 DNA follows: TGTGCCAGCAGTCCGAGGACAGGGGGCTTTGAAGAGCAGTACTTC.

The chain couples TRBV14 to TRBJ1-2; 8 positions agree with TRBD1. With V trimmed by 4 bases and J by 4 bases, 5 bases remained unmatched. This CDR3 contains 14 residues. Germline V gene data show CDR1 as SGHDN and CDR2 as FVKESK. The CDR3 here is CASSPGQGPYGYTF. The CDR3 region has the DNA TGTGCCAGCAGCCCTGGACAGGGACCCTATGGCTACACCTTC.

This rearrangement joins TRBV27 to TRBJ1-6, with 8 bases matching TRBD1. The CDR3 contains 18 residues. V lost 5 bases, J lost 8 bases, and 17 bases stayed unmatched. Germline CDR1 MNHEY, CDR2 SMNVEV (reference sequence). CDR3 in amino acids: CASSRYTSGQGGYSPLHF. In DNA form, the CDR3 reads TGTGCCAGCAGTCGGTACACATCCGGACAGGGAGGATATTCACCCCTCCACTTT.

V is TRBV4-3 and J is TRBJ1-4; perhaps TRBD1 as D (6 bases). CDR1 LGHNA and CDR2 YSLEER come from the germline V gene. The CDR3 is 16 residues long. Trimming removed 0 bases from V and 11 bases from J, with 19 bases in between. The DNA of the CDR3 is TGCGCCAGCAGCCAAGAAGAGTCGGCAGGGGCCCAGAAACTGTTTTTT. Residues: CASSQEESAGAQKLFF.

The rearrangement links TRBV25-1 to TRBJ2-2, with D possibly TRBD2 on 6 matching bases. Per germline, CDR1 MGHDK and CDR2 SYGVNS. CDR3 length equals 15 residues. Trimming pared 7 bases from V and 0 bases from J, leaving 12 bases between. The CDR3 region is CASTRRGSNTGELFF. The CDR3 nucleotides are TGTGCCAGCACGAGGCGGGGATCGAACACCGGGGAGCTGTTTTTT.

The CDR3 DNA is TGCAGCGTTGCGACAGGGGGCGATGAAAAACTGTTTTTT. Its translation: CSVATGGDEKLFF. This chain connects TRBV29-1 to TRBJ1-4; 10 nucleotides agree with TRBD1. Germline V CDR1 and CDR2: SQVTM, ANQGSEA. V trimming: 4 bases; J trimming: 6 bases; junction bases outside the gene matches: 2. The CDR3 extends over 13 amino acids.

The chain has TRBV7-3 and TRBJ2-7, with a tentative D call TRBD2 (6 bases). Trimming left V 4 bases short and J 5 bases short, with 12 bases between. CDR1 and CDR2 from the germline V gene are SGHTA and FQGTGA. CDR3 size: 13 residues. The CDR3 nucleotides read TGTGCCAGCAGCTCATGGGGGACTGACGAGCAGTACTTC. It encodes CASSSWGTDEQYF.

J is TRBJ2-5 and V is TRBV5-4; 7 bases line up with TRBD2. Trimming took 3 bases from V and 2 from J; bases not matched to a gene: 10. Germline CDR1 and CDR2: SGHNT and YYREEE (reference sequence). The CDR3 has 16 residues. CDR3 protein: CASSSPTGGLQETQYF. CDR3 nucleotides: TGTGCCAGCAGCTCCCCGACGGGGGGATTACAAGAGACCCAGTACTTC.

CDR3 in DNA: TGTGCCAGCAGTGAAATCGCAGGGGCGAATAATTCACCCCTCCACTTT. Its protein product is CASSEIAGANNSPLHF. J is TRBJ1-6 and V is TRBV6-1, with D maybe TRBD1 (6 bases). The germline V gene encodes CDR1 MNHNS and CDR2 SASEGT. This CDR3 has 16 residues. V dropped 2 bases and J dropped 5 bases, with 13 bases sitting between them.

This clone was recorded once. J is TRBJ1-6 and V is TRBV11-2; D remains unclear. Trimming stripped 6 bases from V and 0 bases from J, with 9 bases between. The CDR3 runs to 15 residues. Germline V gene lookup returns CDR1 SGHAT and CDR2 FQNNGV. CDR3 protein: CASRLGSSYNSPLHF. The CDR3 nucleotides read TGTGCCAGCAGGCTAGGGAGCTCCTATAATTCACCCCTCCACTTT.

V is TRBV2 and J is TRBJ1-1; TRBD1 aligns across 7 bases. CDR3 length equals 16 residues. The germline CDR1 and CDR2 sequences are SNHLY and FYNNEI. V lost 2 bases, J lost 4 bases, and 10 bases stayed unmatched. The CDR3 DNA follows: TGTGCCAGCAGTGAACAGATGGAACAGGGGATCACTGAAGCTTTCTTT. Its protein product is CASSEQMEQGITEAFF.

The chain has TRBV5-6 and TRBJ1-2; no reliable D call. Deletions cut 4 bases from V and 5 bases from J, with 18 bases between. CDR1 and CDR2 from the germline V gene are SGHDT and YYEEEE. The CDR3 is 15 residues long. This chain's CDR3 is CASSARAGIAYGYTF. The CDR3, as DNA: TGTGCCAGCAGCGCCCGAGCCGGGATAGCTTATGGCTACACCTTC.

A few counts support this clone. This rearrangement joins TRBV19 to TRBJ1-5; D is uncertain. The CDR3 length is 14 residues. Trimming left V 4 bases short and J 5 bases short, with 12 bases between. The germline CDR1 and CDR2 sequences are LNHDA and SQIVND (reference sequence). The CDR3 is CASSSPPSYQPQHF. In DNA, the CDR3 is TGTGCCAGTAGTAGCCCCCCCAGTTATCAGCCCCAGCATTTT. Combining the CDR3 with reference TRBV19 and TRBJ1-5 gives the whole variable domain DGGITQSPKYLFRKEGQNVTLSCEQNLNHDAMYWYRQDPGQGLRLIYYSQIVNDFQKGDIAEGYSVSREKKESFPLTVTSAQKNPTAFYLCASSSPPSYQPQHFGDGTRLSIL.

This clone was counted once. Here the CDR3 DNA reads TGTGCCAGCAAAAGCCGGGGTAATGAAAAACTGTTTTTT. The encoded protein is CASKSRGNEKLFF. The chain combines TRBV25-1 with TRBJ1-4, with D uncertain. V was trimmed by 7 bases and J by 4 bases, leaving 10 bases between them. The V gene's germline CDR1 is MGHDK and CDR2 SYGVNS. The CDR3 runs to 13 residues.

The genes are TRBV19 and TRBJ1-3, with D perhaps matching TRBD1 (5 bases). The ends were cut back, 7 bases at V and 1 base at J, with 29 bases in the middle. This CDR3 is 20 amino acids long. Germline V gene data show CDR1 as LNHDA and CDR2 as SQIVND (reference sequence). The CDR3 bases are TGTGCCAGTAAAAAGGATACCAGACAGTTGTACTACGTATCTGGAAACACCATATATTTT. This sequence encodes CASKKDTRQLYYVSGNTIYF. Variable domain in full (rest from reference TRBV19 and TRBJ1-3): DGGITQSPKYLFRKEGQNVTLSCEQNLNHDAMYWYRQDPGQGLRLIYYSQIVNDFQKGDIAEGYSVSREKKESFPLTVTSAQKNPTAFYLCASKKDTRQLYYVSGNTIYFGEGSWLTVV.

V and J are TRBV6-5 and TRBJ1-1; D gene uncertain. The V gene's germline CDR1 is MNHEY and CDR2 SVGAGI. This CDR3 contains 13 residues. Trimming cost V 6 bases and J 6 bases, with 14 bases left between them. The CDR3 loop reads CASSRQSGAEAFF. The CDR3 bases are TGTGCCAGCAGCCGACAATCCGGCGCTGAAGCTTTCTTT.

The chain recombines TRBV7-6 with TRBJ2-1; tentative D call: TRBD1 (5 bases). CDR1 SGHVS and CDR2 FNYEAQ come from the germline V gene. With 5 bases removed from V and 6 bases from J, the gap between germline ends came to 8 bases. This CDR3 has 12 residues. CDR3 nucleotides: TGTGCCAGCAGCGGGCAGGGCAATGAGCAGTTCTTC. Residues: CASSGQGNEQFF.

V and J are TRBV19 and TRBJ1-4; TRBD1 matches 9 bases. The CDR3 has 14 amino acids. CDR1 and CDR2 from the germline V gene are LNHDA and SQIVND (reference sequence). V dropped 5 bases and J dropped 10; count of bases not matched to a gene: 8. This CDR3 reads CASSAGQGIGKLFF. Written as DNA, the CDR3 is TGTGCCAGTAGTGCGGGACAGGGAATCGGAAAACTGTTTTTT.

The rearrangement joins TRBV2 to TRBJ1-1; maybe TRBD1 (6 bases). The CDR3 is 14 amino acids. Trimming took off 7 bases at V and 4 bases at J, with 16 bases between the two ends. CDR1 and CDR2 (germline): SNHLY, FYNNEI. CDR3 nucleotide sequence: TGTGCCAGCAACATACAGGGCTGGAGCACTGAAGCTTTCTTT. Translating it yields CASNIQGWSTEAFF. Variable domain in full (rest from reference TRBV2 and TRBJ1-1): EPEVTQTPSHQVTQMGQEVILRCVPISNHLYFYWYRQILGQKVEFLVSFYNNEISEKSEIFDDQFSVERPDGSNFTLKIRSTKLEDSAMYFCASNIQGWSTEAFFGQGTRLTVV.

The rearrangement uses TRBV2 and TRBJ2-7; 7 nucleotides match TRBD1. The V segment lost 6 bases and the J segment 4 bases; nucleotides outside the gene matches: 12. Per germline, CDR1 SNHLY and CDR2 FYNNEI. The CDR3 is 15 amino acids. In nucleotides, the CDR3 is TGTGCCAGCAGGCAGTTGAGACAGGGTACGTACGAGCAGTACTTC. Its translation is CASRQLRQGTYEQYF.

The rearrangement uses TRBV4-2 and TRBJ2-3; D gene ambiguous. Germline assignment: CDR1 LGHNA and CDR2 YNFKEQ. The CDR3 runs to 16 residues. V lost 0 bases and J 6 bases, leaving 16 bases between the germline ends. The CDR3: CASSQDPHLSADTQYF. The CDR3 region has the DNA TGTGCCAGCAGCCAAGATCCTCACCTTTCCGCGGATACGCAGTATTTT.

CDR3 bases: TGTGCCAGCAGCCCCTCTTCAGGGACTAGAGGCACCGGGGAGCTGTTTTTT. The encoded protein is CASSPSSGTRGTGELFF. The J gene is TRBJ2-2, the V gene TRBV9, with 8 nucleotides matching TRBD2. The CDR3 totals 17 residues. Trimming at V came to 4 bases and at J to 4 bases, leaving 12 bases not matched to a gene. The germline V gene has CDR1 SGDLS and CDR2 YYNGEE.

The chain carries TRBV2 and TRBJ2-1; D perhaps matches TRBD2 (6 bases). Germline V gene data show CDR1 as SNHLY and CDR2 as FYNNEI. The CDR3 length is 15 residues. V lost 1 base to trimming and J lost 5 bases, with 12 bases between them. CDR3 DNA: TGTGCCAGCAGTGAAGGGGCTAGCGCGGACAATGAGCAGTTCTTC. It encodes CASSEGASADNEQFF.

The chain uses TRBV4-1 and TRBJ1-2; weak D call: TRBD1 (5 bases). Germline V gives CDR1 MGHRA, CDR2 YSYEKL. CDR3 length: 15 amino acids. V was cut by 1 base and J by 4 bases, with 13 bases left in between. The CDR3 nucleotides are TGCGCCAGCAGCCAAGCCCCAGGGTGGATCTATGGCTACACCTTC. It encodes CASSQAPGWIYGYTF.

This chain connects TRBV6-5 to TRBJ2-1, with 9 positions matching TRBD2. This CDR3 is 15 amino acids long. CDR1 and CDR2 from the germline V gene are MNHEY and SVGAGI. The J segment lost 7 bases and the V segment lost 2 bases, leaving 6 bases of the junction unmatched. CDR3 region: CASSYGSGGPNEQFF. DNA of the CDR3: TGTGCCAGCAGTTACGGTAGCGGGGGTCCTAATGAGCAGTTCTTC.

This chain links TRBV4-3 with TRBJ1-1; TRBD1 is a possible D gene (5 bases). CDR3 length: 14 amino acids. Germline lookup yields CDR1 LGHNA and CDR2 YSLEER. Trimming removed 0 bases from V and 0 bases from J, with 5 bases in between. The CDR3 sequence is CASSQDRVNTEAFF. The CDR3 DNA reads TGCGCCAGCAGCCAAGACAGGGTGAACACTGAAGCTTTCTTT.

This clone appeared a few times. This chain joins TRBV5-1 and TRBJ1-2; 11 bases are a match to TRBD1. V trimming: 4 bases; J trimming: 7 bases; junction bases outside the gene matches: 9. This CDR3 has 15 residues. Germline-derived CDR1 and CDR2 are SGHRS and YFSETQ. The CDR3 here is CASSPYRTGGGGYTF. CDR3 sequence (DNA): TGCGCCAGCAGCCCCTACCGGACAGGGGGCGGTGGCTACACCTTC.

The rearrangement uses TRBV18 and TRBJ1-1, with D hard to call. Trimming left V 3 bases short and J 1 base short, with 15 bases between. Germline loops: CDR1 KGHSH, CDR2 LQKENI. This CDR3 has 16 amino acids. In DNA, the CDR3 is TGTGCCAGCTCACCCACCTATGGAGGGAAGAACACTGAAGCTTTCTTT. This gives the protein CASSPTYGGKNTEAFF.